Each of the 21 T cell receptor beta chains below was sequenced from the same sample in a study of T cells in Graves' hyperthyroidism and ophthalmopathy. The TCR beta CDR3 regions underwent amplification using RNA transcripts as the source. In the first-round RT-PCR of the TCR CDR3, the HTBI primer set was used. One entry per CDR3 protein, called by TCRdb with MiXCR from the multiplex PCR reads. The table has about 840,000 distinct CDR3 sequences, around 39% seen once; the top ten hold around 9.3%. The source material was blood. These receptors were collected from a man aged 18 to 29 with Graves' hyperthyroidism.

Regarding this clonotype: One end of the junction fails to match germline, which may point to a read error. The V and J genes are TRBV4-1 and TRBJ2-5; 7 nucleotides match TRBD2. Germline values: CDR1 MGHRA, CDR2 YSYEKL. The length of the CDR3 is 13 residues. The CDR3 DNA reads TGTGCCAGCAGCACCCGAGGCGGGGGGACCCAGTACTTC. Its translation is CASSTRGGGTQYF.

This clonotype was observed a few times. This chain joins TRBV4-1 and TRBJ1-4; no reliable D call. Germline-derived CDR1 and CDR2 are MGHRA and YSYEKL. Trimming shortened V by 0 bases and J by 8 bases, and 10 bases separated the two germline ends. The CDR3 runs to 14 residues. CDR3 region: CASSQDPLAEKLFF. CDR3 DNA: TGCGCCAGCAGCCAAGATCCCCTGGCGGAAAAACTGTTTTTT.

This clonotype was detected many times. This chain uses TRBV7-8 with TRBJ1-5; D is perhaps TRBD1 (5 bases). The CDR3 covers 13 residues. The germline V gene has CDR1 SGHVS and CDR2 FQNEAQ. Trimming took 5 bases from V and 1 from J, leaving 6 bases between them. The CDR3: CASSRQSNQPQHF. The CDR3 bases are TGTGCCAGCAGCCGACAGAGCAATCAGCCCCAGCATTTT. Filled out from reference TRBV7-8 and TRBJ1-5, the complete variable domain reads GAGVSQSPRYKVAKRGQDVALRCDPISGHVSLFWYQQALGQGPEFLTYFQNEAQLDKSGLPSDRFFAERPEGSVSTLKIQRTQQEDSAVYLCASSRQSNQPQHFGDGTRLSIL.

V is TRBV4-3 and J is TRBJ1-4; D gene ambiguous. CDR3 length equals 15 residues. CDR1 and CDR2 (germline): LGHNA, YSLEER. Deletions cut 1 base from V and 8 bases from J, with 14 bases between. Written as DNA, the CDR3 is TGCGCCAGCAGCCAAGGAGTAAGGACTCAGGAAAAACTGTTTTTT. Translated, it gives CASSQGVRTQEKLFF.

This clonotype was detected many times. The junction differs from germline at one of its ends, possibly a read error. The chain employs TRBV12-3 or TRBV12-4 and TRBJ1-1; D call uncertain. The CDR3 length is 12 residues. The CDR3 DNA reads as TGCGCCAGCAGCTGGGGTGGCACTGAAGCTTTCTTT. Protein sequence: CASSWGGTEAFF.

The chain employs TRBV6-5 and TRBJ2-7, with D possibly being TRBD1 or TRBD2 (7 bases each). Deletions cut 8 bases from V and 6 bases from J, with 14 bases between. The CDR3 has 12 amino acids. Germline loops: CDR1 MNHEY, CDR2 SVGAGI. The CDR3 DNA sequence: TGTGCCAGCGCGCAGGGGGGGGTCGAGCAGTACTTC. Translating it yields CASAQGGVEQYF.

This clonotype occurred once. Possible read error: a much larger clone is one base away. V gene TRBV20-1 combines with J gene TRBJ2-5; TRBD1 matches at 8 bases. From germline, CDR1 is DFQATT and CDR2 SNEGSKA (reference sequence). The length of the CDR3 is 14 residues. The trim removed 0 bases at V and 4 bases at J, leaving 4 bases unmatched. The CDR3 DNA sequence: TGCAGTGCTAGAGATTTGGGGACAGGAGAGACCCAGTACTTC. Its translation: CSARDLGTGETQYF.

The rearrangement joins TRBV10-3 to TRBJ2-7; 7 bases match TRBD1. The V gene's germline CDR1 is ENHRY and CDR2 SYGVKD. The CDR3 consists of 14 residues. V dropped 10 bases and J dropped 0; count of bases not matched to a gene: 9. The CDR3 is CASEGGQSSYEQYF. CDR3 nucleotides: TGTGCCAGCGAAGGGGGCCAAAGCTCCTACGAGCAGTACTTC.

This chain joins TRBV29-1 and TRBJ2-1; D is possibly TRBD1 (7 bases). The CDR3 spans 15 residues. The V end was cut by 1 base, the J end by 4 bases, with 14 bases between. Germline V lookup: CDR1 SQVTM, CDR2 ANQGSEA. CDR3 coding DNA: TGCAGCGTTGAAGGGAGGGACAGCTCGTACAATGAGCAGTTCTTC. Its translation is CSVEGRDSSYNEQFF.

This clonotype was seen many times. The chain joins TRBV20-1 to TRBJ2-7; 12 nucleotides match TRBD2. The CDR3 length is 15 residues. Germline CDR1 is DFQATT and CDR2 is SNEGSKA (reference sequence). V lost 6 bases and J lost 3; bases outside the gene matches: 9. This CDR3 reads CSATRGLAGFYEQYF. The CDR3 bases are TGCAGTGCCACTCGTGGACTAGCGGGGTTCTACGAGCAGTACTTC.

The chain couples TRBV7-9 to TRBJ1-5; D gene unclear. CDR1 is SEHNR, CDR2 FQNEAQ, per germline (reference sequence). V was shortened by 5 bases and J by 7 bases, with 15 bases between the two germline ends. The CDR3 loop spans 14 amino acids. This CDR3 reads CASSQEVAGQPQHF. For the CDR3, the DNA is TGTGCCAGCAGCCAAGAGGTGGCGGGACAGCCCCAGCATTTT.

There are many counts of this clonotype. The chain uses TRBV2 and TRBJ1-1; the D is unclear. Per germline, CDR1 SNHLY and CDR2 FYNNEI. This CDR3 has 14 amino acids. Trimming left V 1 base short and J 0 bases short, with 6 bases between. The CDR3 bases are TGTGCCAGCAGTGAAGACAGATTGAACACTGAAGCTTTCTTT. Protein: CASSEDRLNTEAFF.

Ten or more counts support this clonotype. The chain uses TRBV2 and TRBJ1-1; no firm D call. The CDR3 is 12 amino acids. The ends were cut back, 5 bases at V and 6 bases at J, with 10 bases in the middle. The V gene's germline CDR1 is SNHLY and CDR2 FYNNEI. The CDR3 is CASSKGFSEAFF. The CDR3 DNA follows: TGTGCCAGCAGTAAGGGTTTCTCTGAAGCTTTCTTT.

The rearrangement uses TRBV10-3 and TRBJ2-5, with TRBD2 matching over 9 bases. The J call may be wrong; the DNA end is better matched by TRBJ2-7. The germline V gene has CDR1 ENHRY and CDR2 SYGVKD. This CDR3 spans 14 amino acids. The CDR3 region has the DNA TGTGCCAGCAGGTGGGGACTAGCCGGGGACGAGCAGTACTTC. It encodes CASRWGLAGDEQYF.

This clonotype was observed a handful of times. An end of the junction differs from the germline gene, which may be a read error. This chain uses TRBV7-2 with TRBJ1-5, with D unresolved. Germline V gene sequence: CDR1 SGHTA, CDR2 FQGNSA. This CDR3 contains 13 residues. The chain's CDR3 is CASSLEPGQPQHF. DNA of the CDR3: TGCGCCAGCAGCCTCGAACCCGGGCAGCCCCAGCATTTT.

This clonotype was recorded many times. The chain couples TRBV20-1 to TRBJ2-5; D is tentatively TRBD1 or TRBD2 (5 bases each). CDR1 is DFQATT and CDR2 is SNEGSKA in the germline V gene (reference sequence). The CDR3 sequence is 10 residues long. Trimming shortened V by 0 bases and J by 9 bases, and 5 bases separated the two germline ends. CDR3 nucleotides: TGCAGTGCTAGAGAGGGGGCCCAGTACTTC. Amino acid sequence: CSAREGAQYF.

In its sample, this clonotype was seen many times. The CDR3 loop reads CAISESDGRSETQYF. The DNA for the CDR3 is TGTGCCATCAGTGAGTCGGACGGGAGGTCCGAGACCCAGTACTTC. The V call is TRBV10-3, the J call TRBJ2-5; TRBD2 matches 7 bases. The CDR3 loop spans 15 amino acids. After removal of 0 bases from V and 5 bases from J, the junction contained 6 bases not matched to a gene. Germline CDR1 and CDR2: ENHRY and SYGVKD.

The chain is built from TRBV12-3 or TRBV12-4 and TRBJ1-1; D ambiguous. The V gene lost 3 bases and the J gene lost 4 bases, with 12 bases spanning the gap. This CDR3 comprises 14 residues. CDR3 protein: CASSLTGWGTEAFF. The CDR3 bases are TGTGCCAGCAGTTTGACCGGTTGGGGCACTGAAGCTTTCTTT.

The chain combines TRBV11-2 with TRBJ1-1; D might be TRBD1 (5 bases). Germline CDR1 and CDR2: SGHAT and FQNNGV. V was cut by 1 base and J by 1 base, with 13 bases left in between. The CDR3 is 16 residues long. Here the CDR3 reads CASSLGPSGGNTEAFF. The CDR3 bases are TGTGCCAGCAGCTTAGGGCCCTCCGGGGGGAACACTGAAGCTTTCTTT.

To note about this clonotype: Given the absence of the conserved phenylalanine or tryptophan at the CDR3 end, a read error is likely. The limits of the CDR3 on the DNA are not certain, so only TCRdb's listed CDR3 is given. The chain is built from TRBV10-3 and TRBJ2-2; TRBD1, as called in the table, went unchecked against the DNA. CDR1 and CDR2 (germline): ENHRY, SYGVKD. With termini counted, the CDR3 has 8 amino acids. Here the CDR3 reads CAISVEGL.

As to this clonotype: A much larger clone sits a single nucleotide away, making a read error possible. This chain joins TRBV15 and TRBJ2-7; D remains ambiguous. The germline V gene has CDR1 LNHNV and CDR2 YYDKDF (reference sequence). The V end was cut by 1 base, the J end by 5 bases, with 9 bases between. This CDR3 contains 13 residues. The CDR3 coding sequence is TGTGCCACCAGCAGAGCGTTAAATAACGAGCAGTACTTC. This codes for CATSRALNNEQYF.